This is a list of T cell receptor beta chains from one sample in a study of OX40 agonist ivuxolimab in advanced cancers. The repertoire was sequenced with immunoSEQ multiplex PCR; TCRdb's copy has only in-frame clones and lacks some. Here the sample spans 25,000 to 35,000 clones, over 90% being singletons. The sample in question was CD4+ or CD8+ T cells sorted from blood, obtained in a trial of the OX40 agonist ivuxolimab. The receptors originated from an adult with an advanced solid tumor such as melanoma, head and neck, liver or kidney cancer. CDR3s include the opening cysteine and the closing phenylalanine or tryptophan. The D gene is left open where the match is weak. Not all rows give a size; the values are once, few, many and, for expanded clones, a class.

clone_size	v_call	j_call	d_call	cdr3_aa	cdr3_nt
-	TRBV6-5	TRBJ2-1	-	CASTFRGTRSNEQFF	TGTGCCAGCACTTTCCGTGGGACCCGGAGCAATGAGCAGTTCTTC
-	TRBV6-1	TRBJ2-7	-	CASEGNSHEQYF	TGTGCCAGCGAGGGGAATAGCCACGAGCAGTACTTC
few	TRBV5-5	TRBJ1-5	-	CASSVQDGSNQPQHF	TGTGCCAGCAGCGTACAGGACGGGAGCAATCAGCCCCAGCATTTT
-	TRBV21-1	TRBJ2-7	-	CASRRGGTSYEQYF	TGTGCCAGCCGGAGAGGGGGCACCTCCTACGAGCAGTACTTC
-	TRBV4-3	TRBJ2-1	-	CASSLSQAGFHYNEQFF	TGCGCCAGCAGCCTCTCCCAGGCAGGGTTCCACTACAATGAGCAGTTCTTC
-	TRBV28	TRBJ2-1	-	CASSGQRIDEQFF	TGTGCCAGCAGTGGACAGAGGATCGATGAGCAGTTCTTC
-	TRBV7-8	TRBJ2-7	TRBD2	CASSPSGYSYEQYF	TGTGCCAGCAGCCCTAGCGGTTACTCCTACGAGCAGTACTTC
-	TRBV5-6	TRBJ1-4	-	CASSLPDDEKLFF	TGTGCCAGCAGCTTGCCGGACGACGAAAAACTGTTTTTT
-	TRBV6-1	TRBJ1-2	-	CATESGDYGYTF	TGTGCCACCGAATCAGGGGACTATGGCTACACCTTC
-	TRBV7-6	TRBJ2-5	-	CASSWTNQETQYF	TGTGCCAGCAGCTGGACTAACCAAGAGACCCAGTACTTC
-	TRBV6-5	TRBJ2-6	-	CASSYQGAGANVLTF	TGTGCCAGCAGTTACCAAGGAGCCGGGGCCAACGTCCTGACTTTC
-	TRBV6-5	TRBJ1-4	TRBD1	CASSPGQGTNEKLFF	TGTGCCAGCAGCCCGGGACAGGGGACTAATGAAAAACTGTTTTTT
-	TRBV12-2	TRBJ2-3	-	CASRLVRGAGSADTQYF	TGTGCAAGTCGCTTAGTTCGTGGTGCGGGGAGCGCAGATACGCAGTATTTT
-	TRBV28	TRBJ1-1	-	CASSRENTEAFF	TGTGCCAGCAGTCGGGAGAACACTGAAGCTTTCTTT
few	TRBV4-1	TRBJ1-6	-	CASSPSNPPLHF	TGCGCCAGCAGCCCTTCTAATCCACCCCTCCACTTT
-	TRBV19	TRBJ2-3	-	CASSTGLLRTDTQYF	TGTGCCAGTAGTACTGGACTATTACGCACAGATACGCAGTATTTT
-	TRBV9	TRBJ2-3	TRBD2	CASSAQSGAGLTDTQYF	TGTGCCAGCAGCGCCCAGAGCGGGGCTGGCCTCACAGATACGCAGTATTTT
-	TRBV2	TRBJ2-2	-	CASSRGDIATGELFF	TGTGCCAGCAGTAGGGGGGACATAGCAACCGGGGAGCTGTTTTTT
-	TRBV4-1	TRBJ2-7	TRBD2	CASSPTSGGDEQYF	TGCGCCAGCAGCCCGACTAGCGGGGGAGACGAGCAGTACTTC
few	TRBV2	TRBJ1-1	-	CASLGEDPKAFF	TGTGCCAGCCTCGGTGAGGATCCTAAAGCTTTCTTT